Detailed here is one T cell receptor (beta chain). Its antigen is still unknown. TCRdb's copy holds only in-frame clones and misses some; the assay was immunoSEQ multiplex PCR. The table shows about 25,000 clones, with roughly four fifths occurring only once. Before the COVID-19 pandemic, during about 2010-2019, CD4+ T cells were taken from unexposed donors. The cells were cultured for about ten days before CD4+ T cells were isolated. This specimen belongs to a study of CD4 T cells in relation to SARS-CoV-2 and coronaviruses. Study details: Controls used an HIV-1 Nef peptide pool or no peptide. General study findings and limits: About 65% of donors had memory CD4+ clonotypes crossrecognizing SARS-CoV-2 and common cold coronavirus spike.

This clonotype was sampled from a human donor in good health. Sequences were obtained from CD4+ T cells from PBMCs, cultured in vitro.

The CDR3 bases are TGTGCCAGCACCCGTCTTGGAACTAATGAAAAACTGTTTTTT. Translation gives CASTRLGTNEKLFF. The genes are TRBV28 and TRBJ1-4; D ambiguous. The CDR3 is 14 amino acids. Per germline, CDR1 MDHEN and CDR2 SYDVKM. V gave up 7 bases and J gave up 1 base, with 10 bases separating them.